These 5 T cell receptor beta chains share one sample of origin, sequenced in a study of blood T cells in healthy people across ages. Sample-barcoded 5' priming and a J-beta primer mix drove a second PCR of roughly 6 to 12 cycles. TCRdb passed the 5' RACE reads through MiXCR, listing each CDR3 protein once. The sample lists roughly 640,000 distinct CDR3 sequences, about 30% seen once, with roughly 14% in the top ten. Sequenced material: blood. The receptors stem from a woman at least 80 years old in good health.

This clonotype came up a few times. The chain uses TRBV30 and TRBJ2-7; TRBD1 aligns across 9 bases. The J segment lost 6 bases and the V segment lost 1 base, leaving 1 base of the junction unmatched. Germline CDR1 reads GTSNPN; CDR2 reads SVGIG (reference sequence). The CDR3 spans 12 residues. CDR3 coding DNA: TGTGCCTGGAGTGGACAGGGGGGCGAGCAGTACTTC. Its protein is CAWSGQGGEQYF.

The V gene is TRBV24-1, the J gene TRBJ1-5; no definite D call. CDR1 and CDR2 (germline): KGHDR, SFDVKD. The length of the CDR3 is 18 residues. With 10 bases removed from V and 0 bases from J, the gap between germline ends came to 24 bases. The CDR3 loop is CATLGMSKGFYSNQPQHF. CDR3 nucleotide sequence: TGTGCCACTTTGGGGATGTCCAAGGGTTTTTATAGCAATCAGCCCCAGCATTTT.

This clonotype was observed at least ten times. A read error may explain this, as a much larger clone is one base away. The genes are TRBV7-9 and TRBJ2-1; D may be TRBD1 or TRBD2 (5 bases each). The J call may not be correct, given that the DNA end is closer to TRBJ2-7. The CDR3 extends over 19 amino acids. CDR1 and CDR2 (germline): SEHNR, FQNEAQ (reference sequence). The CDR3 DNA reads TGTGCCAGCAGCTTAGGTCCGGGACGCAGCCAGTTCTCCTACAATGAGCAGTACTTC. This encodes CASSLGPGRSQFSYNEQYF.

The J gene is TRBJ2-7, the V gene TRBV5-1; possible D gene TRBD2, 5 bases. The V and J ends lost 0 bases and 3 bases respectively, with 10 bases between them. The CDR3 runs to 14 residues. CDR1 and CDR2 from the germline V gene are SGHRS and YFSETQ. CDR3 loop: CASSLVGEGYEQYF. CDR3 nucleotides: TGCGCCAGCAGCTTGGTCGGCGAGGGCTACGAGCAGTACTTC.

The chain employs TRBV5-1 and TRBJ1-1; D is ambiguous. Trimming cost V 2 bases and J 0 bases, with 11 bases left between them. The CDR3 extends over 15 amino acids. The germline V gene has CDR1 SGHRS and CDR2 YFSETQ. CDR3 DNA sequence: TGCGCCAGCAGCTTAGGTACAGCTATGAACACTGAAGCTTTCTTT. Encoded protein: CASSLGTAMNTEAFF.